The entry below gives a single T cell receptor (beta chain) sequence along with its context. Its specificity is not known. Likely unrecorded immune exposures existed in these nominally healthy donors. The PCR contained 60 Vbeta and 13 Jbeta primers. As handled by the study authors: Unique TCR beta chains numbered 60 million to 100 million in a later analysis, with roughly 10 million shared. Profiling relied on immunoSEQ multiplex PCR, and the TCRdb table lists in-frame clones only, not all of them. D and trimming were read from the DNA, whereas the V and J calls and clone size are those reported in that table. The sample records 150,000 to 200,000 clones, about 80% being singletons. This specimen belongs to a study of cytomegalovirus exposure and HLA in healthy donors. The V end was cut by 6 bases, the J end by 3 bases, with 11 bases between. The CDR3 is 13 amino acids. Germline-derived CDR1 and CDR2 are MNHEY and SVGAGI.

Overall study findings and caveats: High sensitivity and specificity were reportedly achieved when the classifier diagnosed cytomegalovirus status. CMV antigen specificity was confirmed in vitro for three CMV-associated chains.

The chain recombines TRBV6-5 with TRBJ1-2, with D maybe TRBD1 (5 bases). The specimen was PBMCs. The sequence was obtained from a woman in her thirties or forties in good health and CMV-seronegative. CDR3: CASRGRGDYGYTF. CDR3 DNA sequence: TGTGCCAGCAGGGGGCGCGGGGACTATGGCTACACCTTC.